The T cell receptor (beta chain) described here comes from a study of spatial heterogeneity in lung cancer. There are a few counts of this clonotype. What it binds is unknown. Study findings and constraints: Resection blood, more than follow-up blood, showed ubiquitous expanded tumor TCRs.

Time point described: sample taken at primary tumor resection. TCRs were sequenced from unsorted whole RNA of tumor, nontumor lung or PBMC. Samples were donated by 72 untreated early-stage non-small cell lung cancer patients. The ends were cut back, 3 bases at V and 5 bases at J, with 13 bases in the middle. The CDR3 contains 14 residues. Looked up from germline, CDR1 is SNHLY and CDR2 is FYNNEI. Individually, TCR cDNA molecules were each labelled with a unique molecular identifier. TCRdb recomputed calls from the 5' RACE reads with MiXCR, one row per CDR3 protein. Here the sample spans around 60,000 distinct CDR3 sequences, 8.4% being singletons.

The rearrangement links TRBV2 to TRBJ2-5; D is unresolved. Sequenced material: PBMCs, taken at surgery. The TCR originated in a female donor with early-stage non-small cell lung cancer. CDR3 loop: CASSDYTQVETQYF. DNA for the CDR3: TGTGCCAGCAGTGACTACACGCAGGTGGAGACCCAGTACTTC.